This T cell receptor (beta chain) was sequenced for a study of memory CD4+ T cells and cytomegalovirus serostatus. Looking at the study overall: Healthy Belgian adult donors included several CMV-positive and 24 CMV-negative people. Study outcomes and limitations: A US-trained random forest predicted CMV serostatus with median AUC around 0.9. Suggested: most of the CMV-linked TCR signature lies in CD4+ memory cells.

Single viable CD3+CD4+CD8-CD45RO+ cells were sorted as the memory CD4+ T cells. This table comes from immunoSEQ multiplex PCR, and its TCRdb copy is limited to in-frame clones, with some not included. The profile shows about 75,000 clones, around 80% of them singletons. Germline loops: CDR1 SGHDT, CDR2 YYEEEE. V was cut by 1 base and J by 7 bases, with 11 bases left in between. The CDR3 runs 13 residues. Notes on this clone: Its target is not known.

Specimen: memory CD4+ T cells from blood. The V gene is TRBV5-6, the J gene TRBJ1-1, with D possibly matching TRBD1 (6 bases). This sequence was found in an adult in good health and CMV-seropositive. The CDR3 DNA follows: TGTGCCAGCAGCTTGATAAGGGGGTTTGAAGCTTTCTTT. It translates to CASSLIRGFEAFF.